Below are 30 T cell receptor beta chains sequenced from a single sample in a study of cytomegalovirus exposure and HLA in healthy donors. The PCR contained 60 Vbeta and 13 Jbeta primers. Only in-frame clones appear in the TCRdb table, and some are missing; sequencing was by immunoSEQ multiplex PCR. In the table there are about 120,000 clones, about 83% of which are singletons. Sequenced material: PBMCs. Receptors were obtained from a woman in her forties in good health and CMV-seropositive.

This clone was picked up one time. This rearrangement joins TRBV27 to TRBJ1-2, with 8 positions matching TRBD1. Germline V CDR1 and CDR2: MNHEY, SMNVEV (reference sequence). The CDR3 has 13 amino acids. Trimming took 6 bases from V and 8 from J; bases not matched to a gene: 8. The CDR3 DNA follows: TGTGCCAGCAGAACCTCGCAGGGGGCCGGCTACACCTTC. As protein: CASRTSQGAGYTF.

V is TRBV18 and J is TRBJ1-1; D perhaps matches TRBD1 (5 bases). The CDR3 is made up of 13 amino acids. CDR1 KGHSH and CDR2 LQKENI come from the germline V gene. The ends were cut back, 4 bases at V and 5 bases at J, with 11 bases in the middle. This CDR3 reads CASSQGERTEAFF. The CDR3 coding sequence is TGTGCCAGCTCACAAGGGGAAAGAACTGAAGCTTTCTTT.

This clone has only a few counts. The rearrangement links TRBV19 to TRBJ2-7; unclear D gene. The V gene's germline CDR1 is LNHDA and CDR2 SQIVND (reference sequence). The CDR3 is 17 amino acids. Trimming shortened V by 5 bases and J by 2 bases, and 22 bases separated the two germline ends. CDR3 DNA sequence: TGTGCCAGTAGTCGATCTATTTCCTCAACCCTCCCCTACGAGCAGTACTTC. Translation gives CASSRSISSTLPYEQYF.

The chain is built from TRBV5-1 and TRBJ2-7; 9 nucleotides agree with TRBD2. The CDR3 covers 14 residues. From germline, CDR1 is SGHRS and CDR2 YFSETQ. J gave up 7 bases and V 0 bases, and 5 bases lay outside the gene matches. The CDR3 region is CASSLGGGASEQYF. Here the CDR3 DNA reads TGCGCCAGCAGCTTGGGCGGGGGGGCGAGTGAGCAGTACTTC.

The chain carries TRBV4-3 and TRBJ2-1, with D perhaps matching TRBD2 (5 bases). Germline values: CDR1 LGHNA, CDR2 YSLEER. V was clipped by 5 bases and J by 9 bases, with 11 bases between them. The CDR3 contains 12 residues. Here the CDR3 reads CASSTRTSEQFF. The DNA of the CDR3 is TGCGCCAGCAGCACTCGAACTAGTGAGCAGTTCTTC.

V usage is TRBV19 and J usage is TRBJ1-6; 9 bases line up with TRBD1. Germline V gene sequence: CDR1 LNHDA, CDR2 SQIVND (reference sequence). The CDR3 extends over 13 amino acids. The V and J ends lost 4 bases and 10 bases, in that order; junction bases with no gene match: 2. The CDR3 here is CASSKDRGSPLHF. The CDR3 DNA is TGTGCCAGTAGTAAGGACAGGGGCTCACCCCTCCACTTT.

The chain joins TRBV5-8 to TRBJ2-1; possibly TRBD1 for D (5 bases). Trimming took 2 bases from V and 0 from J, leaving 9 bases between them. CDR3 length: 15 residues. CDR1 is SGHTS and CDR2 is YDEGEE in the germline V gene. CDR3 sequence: CASSLRQLSYNEQFF. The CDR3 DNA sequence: TGTGCCAGCAGCTTACGACAGCTCTCCTACAATGAGCAGTTCTTC.

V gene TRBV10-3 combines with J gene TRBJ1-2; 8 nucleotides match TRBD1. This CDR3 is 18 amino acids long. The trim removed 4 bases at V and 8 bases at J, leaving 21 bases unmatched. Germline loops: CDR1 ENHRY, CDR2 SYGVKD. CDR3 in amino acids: CAISGHRSRQGPYSGYTF. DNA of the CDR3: TGTGCCATCAGTGGCCACCGATCCCGACAGGGGCCGTACTCAGGCTACACCTTC.

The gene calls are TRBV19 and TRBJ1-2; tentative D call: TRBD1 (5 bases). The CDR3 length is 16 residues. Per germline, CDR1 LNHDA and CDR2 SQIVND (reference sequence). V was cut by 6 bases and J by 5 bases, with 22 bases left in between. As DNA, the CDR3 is TGTGCCAGTAGAAGGGAAGGGGCCGATGGAAGGTATGGCTACACCTTC. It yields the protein CASRREGADGRYGYTF.

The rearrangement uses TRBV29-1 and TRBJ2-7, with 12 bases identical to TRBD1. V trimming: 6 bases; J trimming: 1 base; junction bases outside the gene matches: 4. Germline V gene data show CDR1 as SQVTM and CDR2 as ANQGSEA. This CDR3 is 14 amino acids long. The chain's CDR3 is CSVEGQGASYEQYF. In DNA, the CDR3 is TGCAGCGTGGAGGGACAGGGGGCTTCCTACGAGCAGTACTTC.

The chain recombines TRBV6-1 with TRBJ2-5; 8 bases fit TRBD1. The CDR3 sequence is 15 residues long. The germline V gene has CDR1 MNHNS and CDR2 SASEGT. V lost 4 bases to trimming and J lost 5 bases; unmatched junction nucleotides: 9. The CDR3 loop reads CASSGFQGAPETQYF. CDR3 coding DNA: TGTGCCAGCAGTGGTTTTCAGGGGGCGCCGGAGACCCAGTACTTC.

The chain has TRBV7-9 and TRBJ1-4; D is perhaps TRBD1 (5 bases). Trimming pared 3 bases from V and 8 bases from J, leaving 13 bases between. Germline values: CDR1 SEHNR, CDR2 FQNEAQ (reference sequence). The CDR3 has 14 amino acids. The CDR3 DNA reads TGTGCCAGCAGCTTCGGGGGGAATAAGGAAAAACTGTTTTTT. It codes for CASSFGGNKEKLFF.

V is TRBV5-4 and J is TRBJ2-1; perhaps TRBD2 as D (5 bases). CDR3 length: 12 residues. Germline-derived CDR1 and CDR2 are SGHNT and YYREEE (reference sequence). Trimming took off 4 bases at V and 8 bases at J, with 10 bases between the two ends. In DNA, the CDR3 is TGTGCCAGCAGCATTCTAGCCCATGAGCAGTTCTTC. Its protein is CASSILAHEQFF.

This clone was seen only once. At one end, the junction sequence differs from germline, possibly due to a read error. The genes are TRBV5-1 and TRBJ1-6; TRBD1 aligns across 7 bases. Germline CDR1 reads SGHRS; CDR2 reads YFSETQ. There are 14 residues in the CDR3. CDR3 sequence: CASRSGTDNSRLHF. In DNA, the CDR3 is TGCGCCAGCAGGTCTGGGACAGACAATTCACGCCTCCACTTT.

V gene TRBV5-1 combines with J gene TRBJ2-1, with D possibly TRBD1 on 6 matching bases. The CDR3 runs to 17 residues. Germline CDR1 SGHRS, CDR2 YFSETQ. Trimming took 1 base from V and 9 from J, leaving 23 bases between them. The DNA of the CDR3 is TGCGCCAGCAGCTTGACCCCCCGGCAGGGACAAGGGGTTGAGCAGTTCTTC. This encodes CASSLTPRQGQGVEQFF.

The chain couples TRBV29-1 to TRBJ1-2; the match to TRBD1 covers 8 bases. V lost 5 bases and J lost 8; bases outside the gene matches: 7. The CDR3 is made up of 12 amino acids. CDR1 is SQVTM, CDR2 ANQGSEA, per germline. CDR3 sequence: CSVSGGPRGYTF. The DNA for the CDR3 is TGCAGCGTTTCAGGGGGCCCTCGGGGCTACACCTTC.

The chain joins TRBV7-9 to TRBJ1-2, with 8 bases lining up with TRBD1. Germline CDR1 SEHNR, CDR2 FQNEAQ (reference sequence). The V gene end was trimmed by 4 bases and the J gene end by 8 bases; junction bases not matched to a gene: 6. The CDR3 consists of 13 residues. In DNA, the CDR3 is TGTGCCAGCAGCTCCCCCAGGGGGCGCGGCTACACCTTC. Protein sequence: CASSSPRGRGYTF. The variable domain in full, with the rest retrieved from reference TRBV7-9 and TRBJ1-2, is DTGVSQNPRHKITKRGQNVTFRCDPISEHNRLYWYRQTLGQGPEFLTYFQNEAQLEKSRLLSDRFSAERPKGSFSTLEIQRTEQGDSAMYLCASSSPRGRGYTFGSGTRLTVV.

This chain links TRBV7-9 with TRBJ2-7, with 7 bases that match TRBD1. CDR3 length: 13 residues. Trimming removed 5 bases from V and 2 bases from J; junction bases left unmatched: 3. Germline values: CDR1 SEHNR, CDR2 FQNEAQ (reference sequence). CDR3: CASSTTGTYEQYF. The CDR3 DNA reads TGTGCCAGCAGCACGACAGGGACCTACGAGCAGTACTTC.

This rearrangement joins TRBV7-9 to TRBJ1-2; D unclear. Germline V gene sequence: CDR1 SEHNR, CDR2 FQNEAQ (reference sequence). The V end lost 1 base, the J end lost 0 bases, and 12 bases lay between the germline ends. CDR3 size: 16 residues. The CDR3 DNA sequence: TGTGCCAGCAGCTTAGTGGCGGCAGAACCTAACTATGGCTACACCTTC. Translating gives CASSLVAAEPNYGYTF.

The DNA for the CDR3 is TGTGCCAGCAGCTTCAGAGGACTAGCGGGGGCGGGGGAGCAGTACTTC. Its protein is CASSFRGLAGAGEQYF. V and J are TRBV5-6 and TRBJ2-7, with TRBD2 matching over 13 bases. This CDR3 is 16 amino acids long. V lost 2 bases and J lost 7; bases outside the gene matches: 9. From germline, CDR1 is SGHDT and CDR2 YYEEEE. The full variable domain, with the rest looked up from reference TRBV5-6 and TRBJ2-7, is DAGVTQSPTHLIKTRGQQVTLRCSPKSGHDTVSWYQQALGQGPQFIFQYYEEEERQRGNFPDRFSGHQFPNYSSELNVNALLLGDSALYLCASSFRGLAGAGEQYFGPGTRLTVT.

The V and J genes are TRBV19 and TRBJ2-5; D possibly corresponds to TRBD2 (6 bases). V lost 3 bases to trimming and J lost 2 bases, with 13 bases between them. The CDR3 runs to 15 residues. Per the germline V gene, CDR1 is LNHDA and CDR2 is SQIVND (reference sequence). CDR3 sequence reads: CASSISAGTQETQYF. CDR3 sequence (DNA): TGTGCCAGTAGTATTTCGGCAGGGACTCAAGAGACCCAGTACTTC.

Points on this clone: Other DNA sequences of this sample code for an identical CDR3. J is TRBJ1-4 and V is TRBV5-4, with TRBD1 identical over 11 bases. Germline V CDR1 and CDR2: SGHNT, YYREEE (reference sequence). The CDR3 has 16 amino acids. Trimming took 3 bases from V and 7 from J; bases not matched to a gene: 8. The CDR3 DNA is TGTGCCAGCAGCTCCGGACAGGGGGCAGAAGGTGAAAAACTGTTTTTT. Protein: CASSSGQGAEGEKLFF.

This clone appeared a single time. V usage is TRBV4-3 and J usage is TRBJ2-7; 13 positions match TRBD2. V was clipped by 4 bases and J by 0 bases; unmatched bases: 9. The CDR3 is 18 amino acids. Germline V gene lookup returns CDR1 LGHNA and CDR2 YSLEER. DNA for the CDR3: TGCGCCAGCAGCCTCGGACTAGCGGGAGTTACGGGCTCCTACGAGCAGTACTTC. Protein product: CASSLGLAGVTGSYEQYF.

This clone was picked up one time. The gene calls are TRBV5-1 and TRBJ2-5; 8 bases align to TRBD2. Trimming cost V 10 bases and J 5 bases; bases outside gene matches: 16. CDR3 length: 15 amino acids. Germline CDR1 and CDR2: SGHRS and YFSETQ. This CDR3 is CASRGLAGRRETQYF. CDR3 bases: TGCGCCTCCAGAGGTCTAGCGGGCCGTCGGGAGACCCAGTACTTC.

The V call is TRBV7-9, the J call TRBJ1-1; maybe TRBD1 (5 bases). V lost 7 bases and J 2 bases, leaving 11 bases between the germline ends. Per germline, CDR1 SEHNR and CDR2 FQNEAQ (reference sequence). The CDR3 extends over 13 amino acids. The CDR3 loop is CASTKTVNTEAFF. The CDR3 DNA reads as TGTGCCAGCACCAAGACAGTAAACACTGAAGCTTTCTTT.

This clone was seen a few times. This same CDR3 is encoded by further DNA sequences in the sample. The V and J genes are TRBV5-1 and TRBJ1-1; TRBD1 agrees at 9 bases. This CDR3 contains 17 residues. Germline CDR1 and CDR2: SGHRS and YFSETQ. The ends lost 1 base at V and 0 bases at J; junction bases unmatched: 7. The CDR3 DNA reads TGCGCCAGCAGCTTGACCCTCGGACAGGGGATGAACACTGAAGCTTTCTTT. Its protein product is CASSLTLGQGMNTEAFF.

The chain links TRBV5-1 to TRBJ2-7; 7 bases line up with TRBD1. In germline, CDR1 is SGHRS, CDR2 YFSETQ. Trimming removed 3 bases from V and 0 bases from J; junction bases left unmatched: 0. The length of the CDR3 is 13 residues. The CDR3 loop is CASSWDSSYEQYF. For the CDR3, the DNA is TGCGCCAGCAGCTGGGACAGCTCCTACGAGCAGTACTTC.

The CDR3 DNA follows: TGTGCCAGTAAAAGGACCCAGGGGGTAAATACGCAGTATTTT. Translation gives CASKRTQGVNTQYF. This chain connects TRBV19 to TRBJ2-3; 7 nucleotides match TRBD1. Germline-derived CDR1 and CDR2 are LNHDA and SQIVND (reference sequence). Losses at the gene ends were 7 bases for V and 7 bases for J; bases not matched to a gene: 11. The CDR3 consists of 14 residues.

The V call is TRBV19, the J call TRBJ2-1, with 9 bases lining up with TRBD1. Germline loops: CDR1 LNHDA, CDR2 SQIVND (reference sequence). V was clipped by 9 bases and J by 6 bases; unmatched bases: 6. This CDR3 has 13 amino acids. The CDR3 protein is CASLQQGANEQFF. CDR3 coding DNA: TGTGCCAGCCTCCAACAGGGGGCCAATGAGCAGTTCTTC.

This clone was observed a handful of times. The CDR3 sequence is CASTIYRGNANTIYF. CDR3 DNA: TGTGCCAGCACCATATACAGGGGCAATGCGAACACCATATATTTT. This chain links TRBV6-6 with TRBJ1-3; TRBD1 matches at 7 bases. V lost 7 bases, J lost 7 bases, and 13 bases stayed unmatched. The germline V gene has CDR1 MNHNY and CDR2 SVGAGI (reference sequence). The CDR3 has 15 residues.